This TCR beta chain came from a study of shared clonotypes between healthy human individuals (dated by TCRdb to between 2020 and 2021). About the study as a whole: The cohort included three men and a couple of women between 18 and 49 years of age. For each donor, CD4 naive and CD4 memory were each run on three plates, CD8 naive on two plates, and CD8 memory on one plate. Blood TCR repertoires of about five healthy adults were deeply sequenced to estimate repertoire size and the extent of clonotype sharing between individuals. Leukapheresis yielded between about 0.85 and 10 billion PBMCs per donor. To increase sequencing depth and limit assay-specific biases, TCR repertoire library preparation and sequencing were carried out by different laboratories using diverse techniques.

Broader findings and caveats from the paper: Incomplete sequencing was indicated by rarefaction of sorted-subset datasets, despite the large sequencing depth. Higher generation probabilities were observed for clonotypes shared by all four sorted-subset donors than for non-shared clonotypes. Across a few donors, approximately 5% of naive CD4, 3.5% of naive CD8, about 2.3% of memory CD4, and 0.4% to 0.45% of memory CD8 clonotypes were shared. Sampling was restricted to blood, and TCR repertoires in tissues likely differ from the TCR repertoires found in blood. The small number of donors limited the genetic and exposure-history diversity represented. Estimated clonotype richness was generally larger for naive than for memory subsets. Based on pairwise subsampling, the degree of clonotype sharing among donors was expected to be affected by sequencing depth.

Counted from cysteine to phenylalanine, this CDR3 has 14 amino acids. Only the CDR3 part of the read is kept: 42 bases, read in frame from the first base. V and J are truncated by 4 bases and 6 bases respectively, leaving an intervening sequence of 16 bases. From a lookup of the germline V gene, CDR1 and CDR2 are KGHSH and LQKENI. TCR CDR3 regions were amplified from genomic DNA by multiplex PCR using the deep immunoSEQ assay. For each cell subset, the extracted genomic DNA was distributed evenly across all wells of several immunoSEQ 96-well plates, and each plate served as one replicate. For sorted subsets, each replicate PCR was loaded with around 200 ng genomic DNA, equivalent to 25,000 to 35,000 T cell genomes. Purified libraries were measured with a Qubit 3.0 fluorometer, size-checked on a Bioanalyzer 2100, and measured again with the KAPA Library Quantification kit. Every immunoSEQ 96-well plate was sequenced on a dedicated single-read 150-cycle Illumina NextSeq 550 flow cell. The authors processed their data as follows. Because the immunoSEQ output held only junctional sequences and lacked quality scores, the filtering could not match the filtering applied to full-length reads. Sequences were annotated with PyIR, a Python wrapper for IgBLAST v1.9, and V/J genes and CDR3 were assigned using IMGT germline references. Reads were filtered out if the reads had weak V/J assignments (E-value above 1e-6), no CDR3, stop codons, out-of-frame junctions, or ambiguous translated residues. V3J clonotypes were defined as sequences sharing the same inferred V gene, J gene, and CDR3 amino acid sequence. Percentage overlap between repertoires was calculated by dividing the number of shared unique clonotypes by the size of the smaller repertoire. RTK rarefaction, the Chao1 estimator, and Recon v2.1 estimates of unobserved clonotypes were used to assess repertoire richness. Generation probabilities were computed with OLGA for all TCRbeta clonotypes obtained by the gDNA method from several donors. TCRdb holds this immuneACCESS table with in-frame rearrangements only. Some clones are missing; in checked studies, unresolved V genes explain under half, and the rest has no known cause. Clone size and the V and J calls come from that table; the DNA yielded D and trimming. The sample table holds approximately 1.5 million clones, of which 98% to 99% were seen once. The ten largest make up under 0.45% of the sample.

As concerns this clone: Its specific antigen is unknown. Per-base qualities were not stored, and no clone one base away is much larger.

The donors were healthy, HIV-negative adults who had no recently reported acute infections or vaccinations. Every donor was a Caucasian adult residing in Nashville, Tennessee, USA. CD4+ T cells were enriched by magnetic negative selection, after which naive cells were positively selected on CD45RA and the negative fraction was taken as the memory subset. After blood collection by leukapheresis, PBMCs were isolated using Ficoll-Histopaque density gradient centrifugation and then cryopreserved in the vapor phase of liquid nitrogen. Analytical flow cytometry was used to check the purity and quantity of each magnetically sorted T cell population. Genomic DNA was isolated from every sorted fraction and measured by UV absorbance on a Nanodrop 2000c.

This receptor was obtained from a young man in good health. The chain uses TRBV18 and TRBJ2-7; 7 matching bases give a weak D call of TRBD2. The sequenced material came from naive CD4+ T cells sorted from blood. In light of the paper, this sample's cell subset or site label describes: CD45RA+ positively selected. CDR3 reads: CASSLPGGQGEQYF. The bases read TGTGCCAGCTCACTCCCGGGGGGCCAGGGCGAGCAGTACTTC.